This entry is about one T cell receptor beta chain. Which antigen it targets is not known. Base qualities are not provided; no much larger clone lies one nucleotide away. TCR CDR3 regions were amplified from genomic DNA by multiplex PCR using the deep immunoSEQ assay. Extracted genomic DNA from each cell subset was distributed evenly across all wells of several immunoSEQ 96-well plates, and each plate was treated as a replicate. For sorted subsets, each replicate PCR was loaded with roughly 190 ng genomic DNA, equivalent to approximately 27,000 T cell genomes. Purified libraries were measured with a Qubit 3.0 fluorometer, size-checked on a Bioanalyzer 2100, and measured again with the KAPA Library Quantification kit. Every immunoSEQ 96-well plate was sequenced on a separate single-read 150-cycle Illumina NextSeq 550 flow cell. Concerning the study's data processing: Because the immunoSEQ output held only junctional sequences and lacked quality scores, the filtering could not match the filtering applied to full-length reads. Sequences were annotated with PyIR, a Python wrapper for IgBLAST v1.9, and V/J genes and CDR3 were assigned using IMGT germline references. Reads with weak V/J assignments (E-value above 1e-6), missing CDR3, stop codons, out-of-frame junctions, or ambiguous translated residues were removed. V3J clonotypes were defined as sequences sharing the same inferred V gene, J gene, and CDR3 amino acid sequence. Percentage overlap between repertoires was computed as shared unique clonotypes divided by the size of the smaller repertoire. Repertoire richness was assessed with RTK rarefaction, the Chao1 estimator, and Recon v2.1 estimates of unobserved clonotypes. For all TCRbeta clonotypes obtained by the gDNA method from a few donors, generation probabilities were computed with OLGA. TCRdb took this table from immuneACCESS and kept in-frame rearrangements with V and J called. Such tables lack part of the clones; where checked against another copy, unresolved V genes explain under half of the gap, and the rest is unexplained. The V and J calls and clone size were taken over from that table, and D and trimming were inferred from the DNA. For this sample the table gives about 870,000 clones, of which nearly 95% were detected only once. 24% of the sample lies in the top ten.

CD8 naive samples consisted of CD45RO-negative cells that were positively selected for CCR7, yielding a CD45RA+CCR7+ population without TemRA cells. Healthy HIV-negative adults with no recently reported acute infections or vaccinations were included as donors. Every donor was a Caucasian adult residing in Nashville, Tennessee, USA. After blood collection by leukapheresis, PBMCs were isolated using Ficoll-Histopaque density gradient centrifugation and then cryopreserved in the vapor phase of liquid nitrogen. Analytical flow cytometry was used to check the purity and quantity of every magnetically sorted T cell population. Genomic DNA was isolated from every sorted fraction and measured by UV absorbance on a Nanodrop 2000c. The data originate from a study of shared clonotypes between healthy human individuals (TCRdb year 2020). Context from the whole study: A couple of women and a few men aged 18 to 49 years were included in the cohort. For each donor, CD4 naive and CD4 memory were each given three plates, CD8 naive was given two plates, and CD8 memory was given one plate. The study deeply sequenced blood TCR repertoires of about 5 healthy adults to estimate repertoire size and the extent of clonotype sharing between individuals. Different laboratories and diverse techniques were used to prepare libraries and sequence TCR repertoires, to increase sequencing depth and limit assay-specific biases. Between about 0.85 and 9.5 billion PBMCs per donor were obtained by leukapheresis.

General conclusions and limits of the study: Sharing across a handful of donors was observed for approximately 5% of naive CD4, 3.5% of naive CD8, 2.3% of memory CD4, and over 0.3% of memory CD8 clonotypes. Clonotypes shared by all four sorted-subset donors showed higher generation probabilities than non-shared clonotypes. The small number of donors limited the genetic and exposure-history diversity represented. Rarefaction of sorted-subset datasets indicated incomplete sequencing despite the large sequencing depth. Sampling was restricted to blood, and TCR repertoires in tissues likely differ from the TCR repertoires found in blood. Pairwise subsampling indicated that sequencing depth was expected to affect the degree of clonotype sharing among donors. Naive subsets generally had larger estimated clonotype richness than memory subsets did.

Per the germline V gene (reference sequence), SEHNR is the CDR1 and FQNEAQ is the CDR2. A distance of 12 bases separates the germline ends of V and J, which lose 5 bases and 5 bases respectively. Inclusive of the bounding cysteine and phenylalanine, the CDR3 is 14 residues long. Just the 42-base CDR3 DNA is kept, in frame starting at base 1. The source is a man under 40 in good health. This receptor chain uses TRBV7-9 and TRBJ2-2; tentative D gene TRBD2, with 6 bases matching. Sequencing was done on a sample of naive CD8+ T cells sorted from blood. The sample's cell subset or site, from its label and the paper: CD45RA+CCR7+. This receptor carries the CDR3 CASSRGTPTGELFF. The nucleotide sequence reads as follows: TGTGCCAGCAGCCGCGGGACGCCGACCGGGGAGCTGTTTTTT.